The 2 T cell receptor beta chains below were found in one sample sequenced in a study of T cells in Graves' hyperthyroidism and ophthalmopathy. It was RNA transcripts that yielded the amplified TCR beta CDR3 regions. With the HTBI primer set, the TCR CDR3 went through a first round of RT-PCR. TCRdb called the multiplex PCR reads again in MiXCR, with one record for every CDR3 protein. This table has 410,000 or so distinct CDR3 sequences, roughly 15% appearing once. The sequenced sample was blood. The source of these receptors is a man between 18 and 35 years old with Graves' ophthalmopathy.

V gene TRBV19 combines with J gene TRBJ2-3; the D is unclear. This CDR3 spans 15 amino acids. Germline V gives CDR1 LNHDA, CDR2 SQIVND (reference sequence). Trimming took 3 bases from V and 3 from J, leaving 13 bases between them. The CDR3 is CASSMGYQFTDTQYF. In DNA, the CDR3 is TGTGCCAGTAGTATGGGCTACCAGTTTACAGATACGCAGTATTTT.

This clonotype has ten or more counts. This sequence joins TRBV20-1 and TRBJ2-7; 9 bases agree with TRBD2. The CDR3 runs 17 residues. The germline V gene has CDR1 DFQATT and CDR2 SNEGSKA (reference sequence). The trim removed 3 bases at V and 2 bases at J, leaving 14 bases unmatched. The CDR3 DNA reads as TGCAGTGCTAGTCATCCCTCTTATAGCGGGAGTCCCTACGAGCAGTACTTC. This gives the protein CSASHPSYSGSPYEQYF.